Listed below are T cell receptor beta chains from one sample, sequenced in a study of vaccination effects on CD4 cells after COVID-19. No antigen is known for these receptors. Sequencing used immunoSEQ multiplex PCR; TCRdb keeps in-frame clones, though not all of them. The sample consists of about 73,000 clones, 65% to 85% of them appearing once. This specimen consisted of CD4+ T cells from PBMCs cultured with HCoV-NL63 spike peptides, obtained before COVID-19 vaccination. Receptors originate from a human donor who received a COVID-19 vaccine. Both conserved end residues are part of each CDR3. Fields, in order: CDR3 length, clone size, V gene, J gene, D gene, CDR3 DNA, CDR3 protein. A D gene is named only where the DNA matches it firmly. Clone size is not always given. Where it is, it says once, few, many or a class for expanded clones.

length: 16
size: NA
V: TRBV9
J: TRBJ1-4
D: NA
DNA: TGTGCCAGCAGCGCTCAACAGGAGGGCTCTAATGAAAAACTGTTTTTT
CDR3: CASSAQQEGSNEKLFF

length: 15
size: NA
V: TRBV5-1
J: TRBJ1-4
D: TRBD1
DNA: TGCGCCAGCGCCCTAATGACAGGGTCCTTGGAAAAACTGTTTTTT
CDR3: CASALMTGSLEKLFF

length: 13
size: NA
V: TRBV19
J: TRBJ1-2
D: TRBD1
DNA: TGTGCCAGTAGTCTTGGACAGGGAGATGGCTACACCTTC
CDR3: CASSLGQGDGYTF

length: 13
size: few
V: TRBV25-1
J: TRBJ1-3
D: NA
DNA: TGTGCCAGCAGTGAATCAGGAAGAAACACCATATATTTT
CDR3: CASSESGRNTIYF

length: 16
size: NA
V: TRBV3-1/TRBV3-2
J: TRBJ1-1
D: NA
DNA: TGTGCCAGCAGCCCCCGAGGGGGGGTACAGAACACTGAAGCTTTCTTT
CDR3: CASSPRGGVQNTEAFF

length: 14
size: NA
V: TRBV2
J: TRBJ1-6
D: NA
DNA: TGTGCCAGCACTAGGGGACACAATAATTCACCCCTCCACTTT
CDR3: CASTRGHNNSPLHF

length: 13
size: once
V: TRBV4-3
J: TRBJ2-1
D: NA
DNA: TGCGCCAGCAGCACCGGTAGATACAATGAGCAGTTCTTC
CDR3: CASSTGRYNEQFF

length: 15
size: NA
V: TRBV9
J: TRBJ2-5
D: TRBD1
DNA: TGTGCCAGCACCACAGGACAGGCGCGCCAAGAGACCCAGTACTTC
CDR3: CASTTGQARQETQYF

length: 13
size: few
V: TRBV29-1
J: TRBJ2-2
D: TRBD1
DNA: TGCAGCGTGGGGAGGACAGGGGCCGGGGAGCTGTTTTTT
CDR3: CSVGRTGAGELFF

length: 15
size: NA
V: TRBV27
J: TRBJ2-5
D: TRBD1
DNA: TGTGCCAGCACCCCGGGACAGGCCTATCTTGGGACCCAGTACTTC
CDR3: CASTPGQAYLGTQYF

length: 14
size: NA
V: TRBV6-5
J: TRBJ1-3
D: TRBD1
DNA: TGTGCCAGCGGGACAGGGGGTAGTGGAAACACCATATATTTT
CDR3: CASGTGGSGNTIYF

length: 18
size: NA
V: TRBV14
J: TRBJ2-2
D: TRBD2
DNA: TGTGCCAGCAGCCCCACTGGACTAGCGGGGTTGGGGACCGGGGAGCTGTTTTTT
CDR3: CASSPTGLAGLGTGELFF

length: 12
size: once
V: TRBV30
J: TRBJ2-3
D: NA
DNA: TGTGCCTGGACCCCGGGTACAGATACGCAGTATTTT
CDR3: CAWTPGTDTQYF

length: 17
size: NA
V: TRBV24-1
J: TRBJ2-1
D: TRBD1
DNA: TGTGCCACCAGTGACCCAGGCCCAGGGGGCGAGTGGAATGAGCAGTTCTTC
CDR3: CATSDPGPGGEWNEQFF

length: 16
size: NA
V: TRBV5-1
J: TRBJ2-2
D: TRBD1
DNA: TGCGCCAGCAGCTCGTTTACAGGGGGGAACACCGGGGAGCTGTTTTTT
CDR3: CASSSFTGGNTGELFF

length: 15
size: NA
V: TRBV7-8
J: TRBJ1-4
D: TRBD1
DNA: TGTGCCAGCAGCGCAACAGGGGGTTTTTGGGAAAAACTGTTTTTT
CDR3: CASSATGGFWEKLFF

length: 17
size: NA
V: TRBV7-6
J: TRBJ2-2
D: TRBD1
DNA: TGTGCCAGCAGCTTAGCGCTGACAGGGGCCAACACCGGGGAGCTGTTTTTT
CDR3: CASSLALTGANTGELFF

length: 13
size: NA
V: TRBV5-4
J: TRBJ1-2
D: NA
DNA: TGTGCCAGCAGCCGCGGGACGGATTATGGCTACACCTTC
CDR3: CASSRGTDYGYTF

length: 11
size: NA
V: TRBV14
J: TRBJ1-3
D: NA
DNA: TGTGCCAGCAGCCCCGGAAACACCATATATTTT
CDR3: CASSPGNTIYF

length: 17
size: few
V: TRBV7-2
J: TRBJ2-3
D: TRBD2
DNA: TGTGCCAGCAGCTTAGGGGCTAGCGGGGGGGCCCAAGATACGCAGTATTTT
CDR3: CASSLGASGGAQDTQYF

length: 15
size: NA
V: TRBV24-1
J: TRBJ2-5
D: TRBD2
DNA: TGTGCCACCAGTGATCCCGGACTAGTCGGAGAGACCCAGTACTTC
CDR3: CATSDPGLVGETQYF

length: 15
size: NA
V: TRBV7-2
J: TRBJ2-3
D: TRBD1
DNA: TGTGCCAGCAGCTTAGCGCACAGGGGGCTGGATACGCAGTATTTT
CDR3: CASSLAHRGLDTQYF

length: 12
size: NA
V: TRBV20-1
J: TRBJ1-4
D: NA
DNA: TGCAGTGCTAGTGAGAGGGGAGAAAAACTGTTTTTT
CDR3: CSASERGEKLFF

length: 14
size: once
V: TRBV9
J: TRBJ1-5
D: NA
DNA: TGTGCCAGCAGCGGGGGGAGGGGAAATCAGCCCCAGCATTTT
CDR3: CASSGGRGNQPQHF

length: 14
size: NA
V: TRBV15
J: TRBJ1-5
D: NA
DNA: TGTGCCACCAGCAGAGGAGGCAGGAATCAGCCCCAGCATTTT
CDR3: CATSRGGRNQPQHF

length: 15
size: NA
V: TRBV6-5
J: TRBJ1-1
D: NA
DNA: TGTGCCAGCAGGGCTGGGAGACAGAAGAACACTGAAGCTTTCTTT
CDR3: CASRAGRQKNTEAFF

length: 16
size: NA
V: TRBV21-1
J: TRBJ2-3
D: NA
DNA: TGTGCCAGCAGCAAAGATGGGGGACCGTCCACAGATACGCAGTATTTT
CDR3: CASSKDGGPSTDTQYF

length: 16
size: NA
V: TRBV11-1
J: TRBJ2-4
D: TRBD1
DNA: TGTGCCAGCAGCCCTCGACAGGGGTTGCCCAAAAACATTCAGTACTTC
CDR3: CASSPRQGLPKNIQYF

length: 15
size: few
V: TRBV19
J: TRBJ2-5
D: NA
DNA: TGTGCCAGTAGTATCGGGGCGGATTCACAAGAGACCCAGTACTTC
CDR3: CASSIGADSQETQYF

length: 16
size: NA
V: TRBV5-4
J: TRBJ1-2
D: NA
DNA: TGTGCCAGCAGCTTTAAGTTCCAGGAAACCCGTTATGGCTACACCTTC
CDR3: CASSFKFQETRYGYTF

length: 14
size: NA
V: TRBV7-2
J: TRBJ2-5
D: NA
DNA: TGTGCCAGCAGCCTATCCAGGGACCGGGAGACCCAGTACTTC
CDR3: CASSLSRDRETQYF

length: 14
size: few
V: TRBV6-5
J: TRBJ1-5
D: NA
DNA: TGTGCCAGCAGTTCGGGAGGGGACGGTCAGCCCCAGCATTTT
CDR3: CASSSGGDGQPQHF

length: 16
size: NA
V: TRBV9
J: TRBJ2-3
D: TRBD2
DNA: TGTGCCAGCAGTGCTGGGGAGGGCGCCCACACAGATACGCAGTATTTT
CDR3: CASSAGEGAHTDTQYF

length: 14
size: NA
V: TRBV3-1/TRBV3-2
J: TRBJ1-1
D: NA
DNA: TGTGCCAGCAGCCAAGGTCCATCGAACACTGAAGCTTTCTTT
CDR3: CASSQGPSNTEAFF

length: 12
size: NA
V: TRBV27
J: TRBJ2-3
D: NA
DNA: TGTGCCAGCAGTGCCGGGTCCGATACGCAGTATTTT
CDR3: CASSAGSDTQYF

length: 15
size: NA
V: TRBV5-1
J: TRBJ2-3
D: TRBD1
DNA: TGCGCCAGCAGCTTGAGACAGGGAGAAATAGATACGCAGTATTTT
CDR3: CASSLRQGEIDTQYF

length: 16
size: NA
V: TRBV5-6
J: TRBJ2-3
D: NA
DNA: TGTGCCAGCAGCCTCAGGGGGGGGGCTAAGGCAGATACGCAGTATTTT
CDR3: CASSLRGGAKADTQYF

length: 16
size: NA
V: TRBV4-3
J: TRBJ2-5
D: TRBD2
DNA: TGCGCCAGCAGCCAAGTCGGGACTAGCGGGGTAGAGACCCAGTACTTC
CDR3: CASSQVGTSGVETQYF

length: 14
size: NA
V: TRBV3-1/TRBV3-2
J: TRBJ1-1
D: NA
DNA: TGTGCCAGCAGCCAAATCGGGGGGATCACTGAAGCTTTCTTT
CDR3: CASSQIGGITEAFF

length: 15
size: NA
V: TRBV7-2
J: TRBJ2-1
D: TRBD1
DNA: TGTGCCAGCAGGCTTAACAGGGGCGCCCACAATGAGCAGTTCTTC
CDR3: CASRLNRGAHNEQFF

length: 12
size: few
V: TRBV29-1
J: TRBJ1-1
D: NA
DNA: TGCAGCGTCGCGGTATTGAACACTGAAGCTTTCTTT
CDR3: CSVAVLNTEAFF

length: 14
size: NA
V: TRBV28
J: TRBJ2-1
D: NA
DNA: TGTGCCAGCAGTTCGACCGTTTCTTACAATGAGCAGTTCTTC
CDR3: CASSSTVSYNEQFF

length: 14
size: once
V: TRBV11-2
J: TRBJ1-1
D: NA
DNA: TGTGCCAGCAGCCTCAGGGTAGGGGACACTGAAGCTTTCTTT
CDR3: CASSLRVGDTEAFF

length: 13
size: NA
V: TRBV3-1/TRBV3-2
J: TRBJ2-1
D: TRBD2
DNA: TGTGCCAGCAGCCGGGGGGGTTACAATGAGCAGTTCTTC
CDR3: CASSRGGYNEQFF

length: 15
size: few
V: TRBV7-2
J: TRBJ2-1
D: NA
DNA: TGTGCCAGCAGCTTGGGACCGACTGCCTACAATGAGCAGTTCTTC
CDR3: CASSLGPTAYNEQFF

length: 15
size: NA
V: TRBV10-3
J: TRBJ1-4
D: TRBD1
DNA: TGTGCCATCAGCGCAGGGGGGGCTTTGGCTGAAAAACTGTTTTTT
CDR3: CAISAGGALAEKLFF

length: 13
size: NA
V: TRBV2
J: TRBJ1-5
D: TRBD1
DNA: TGTGCCAGCAGCCAAGGACAGGTCCAAGCCCAGCATTTT
CDR3: CASSQGQVQAQHF

length: 16
size: few
V: TRBV5-1
J: TRBJ2-3
D: TRBD2
DNA: TGCGCCAGCAGCTTACGGACTAGCGGGGGCCCAGATACGCAGTATTTT
CDR3: CASSLRTSGGPDTQYF

length: 16
size: NA
V: TRBV5-1
J: TRBJ2-5
D: NA
DNA: TGCGCCAGCAGCCCCCGACAGGGAGGGACTAAAGAGACCCAGTACTTC
CDR3: CASSPRQGGTKETQYF

length: 17
size: NA
V: TRBV5-1
J: TRBJ1-3
D: NA
DNA: TGCGCCAGCAGCACCGGGGGGGTCTCGAGCTCTGGAAACACCATATATTTT
CDR3: CASSTGGVSSSGNTIYF

length: 13
size: NA
V: TRBV7-9
J: TRBJ1-2
D: NA
DNA: TGTGCCAGCAGCATCGACAGGAGATATGGCTACACCTTC
CDR3: CASSIDRRYGYTF

length: 13
size: few
V: TRBV6-1
J: TRBJ1-5
D: TRBD1
DNA: TGTGCCAGCAGTGACAGGGGGGAACAGCCCCAGCATTTT
CDR3: CASSDRGEQPQHF

length: 11
size: few
V: TRBV11-3
J: TRBJ2-3
D: NA
DNA: TGTGCCAGCAGCTTTGCAGATACGCAGTATTTT
CDR3: CASSFADTQYF

length: 13
size: NA
V: TRBV24-1
J: TRBJ2-1
D: NA
DNA: TGTGCCACCGGCATTGGGCATACCAATGAGCAGTTCTTC
CDR3: CATGIGHTNEQFF